This TCR beta chain appears in the sequencing data of a study of blood T cell repertoires in COVID-19. Study summary: COVID-19 samples from acute and convalescent phases originated in the United States, Italy and Spain. Nucleic acid was either cDNA or gDNA, and it came from T cells, B-cell-depleted T cells, or PBMCs.

The protocol was immunoSEQ multiplex PCR, while the TCRdb copy is restricted to in-frame clones and leaves out a portion. The sample gives a few hundred thousand clones, roughly 80% of which show up once; about 4.8% is in the top ten. V lost 4 bases and J 3 bases, leaving 14 bases between the germline ends. CDR3 length: 15 residues. Germline V gives CDR1 SGHRS, CDR2 YFSETQ. The genes are TRBV5-1 and TRBJ1-3; D possibly corresponds to TRBD1 (6 bases). Source material: peripheral blood. The origin of this receptor is a woman between 65 and 79 years old with COVID-19, enrolled during active disease. For the CDR3, the DNA is TGCGCCAGCAGCCCTGGCCTGACAGGTGGAAACACCATATATTTT. This codes for CASSPGLTGGNTIYF.